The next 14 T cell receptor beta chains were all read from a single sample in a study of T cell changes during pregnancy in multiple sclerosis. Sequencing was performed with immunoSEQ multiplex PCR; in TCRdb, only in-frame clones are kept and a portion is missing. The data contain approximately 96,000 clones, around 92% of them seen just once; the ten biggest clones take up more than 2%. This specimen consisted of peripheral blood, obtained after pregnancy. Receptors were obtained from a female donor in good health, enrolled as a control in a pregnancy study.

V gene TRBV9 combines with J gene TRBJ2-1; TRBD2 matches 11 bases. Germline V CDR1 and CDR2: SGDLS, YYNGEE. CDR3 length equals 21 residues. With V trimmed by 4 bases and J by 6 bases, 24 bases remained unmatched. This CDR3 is CASSFRGGASGGIGLSNEQFF. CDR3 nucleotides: TGTGCCAGCAGCTTCCGTGGCGGGGCTAGCGGGGGGATCGGGCTGTCCAATGAGCAGTTCTTC. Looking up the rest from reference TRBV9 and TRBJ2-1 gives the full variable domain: DSGVTQTPKHLITATGQRVTLRCSPRSGDLSVYWYQQSLDQGLQFLIQYYNGEERAKGNILERFSAQQFPDLHSELNLSSLELGDSALYFCASSFRGGASGGIGLSNEQFFGPGTRLTVL.

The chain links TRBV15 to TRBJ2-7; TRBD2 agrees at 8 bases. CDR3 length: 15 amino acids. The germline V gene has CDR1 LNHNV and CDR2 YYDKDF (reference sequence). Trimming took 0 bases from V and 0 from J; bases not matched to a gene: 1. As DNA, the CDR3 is TGTGCCACCAGCAGAGATGCGGGGGGCTCCTACGAGCAGTACTTC. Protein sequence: CATSRDAGGSYEQYF.

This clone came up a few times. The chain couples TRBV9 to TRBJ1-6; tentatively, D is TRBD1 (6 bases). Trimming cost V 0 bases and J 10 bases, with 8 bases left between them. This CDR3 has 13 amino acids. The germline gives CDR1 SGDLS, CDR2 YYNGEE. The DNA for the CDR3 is TGTGCCAGCAGCGTAGAGGGGGAATCACCCCTCCACTTT. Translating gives CASSVEGESPLHF.

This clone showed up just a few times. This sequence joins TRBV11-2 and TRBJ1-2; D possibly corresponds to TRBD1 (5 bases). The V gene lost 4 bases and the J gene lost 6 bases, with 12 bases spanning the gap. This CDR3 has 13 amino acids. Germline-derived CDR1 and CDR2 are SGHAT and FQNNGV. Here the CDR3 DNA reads TGTGCCAGCAGCTCCCGGGGGGGTGATGGCTACACCTTC. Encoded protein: CASSSRGGDGYTF.

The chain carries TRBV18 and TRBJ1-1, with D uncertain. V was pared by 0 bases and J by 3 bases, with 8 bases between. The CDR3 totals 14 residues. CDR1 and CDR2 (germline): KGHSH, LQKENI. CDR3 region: CASSPPSIDTEAFF. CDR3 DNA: TGTGCCAGCTCACCACCGAGTATCGACACTGAAGCTTTCTTT. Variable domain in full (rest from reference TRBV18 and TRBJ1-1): NAGVMQNPRHLVRRRGQEARLRCSPMKGHSHVYWYRQLPEEGLKFMVYLQKENIIDESGMPKERFSAEFPKEGPSILRIQQVVRGDSAAYFCASSPPSIDTEAFFGQGTRLTVV.

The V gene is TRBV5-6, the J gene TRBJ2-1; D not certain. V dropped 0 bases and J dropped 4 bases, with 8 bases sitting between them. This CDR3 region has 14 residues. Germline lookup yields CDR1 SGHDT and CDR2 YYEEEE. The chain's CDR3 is CASSLGRLYNEQFF. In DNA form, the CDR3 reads TGTGCCAGCAGCTTGGGCCGGTTATACAATGAGCAGTTCTTC.

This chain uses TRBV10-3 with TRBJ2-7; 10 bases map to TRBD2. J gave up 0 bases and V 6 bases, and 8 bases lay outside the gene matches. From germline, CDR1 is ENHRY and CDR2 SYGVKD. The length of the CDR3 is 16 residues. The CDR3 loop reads CAIRPSTSGNSYEQYF. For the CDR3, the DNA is TGTGCCATCAGACCCAGCACTAGCGGGAACTCCTACGAGCAGTACTTC.

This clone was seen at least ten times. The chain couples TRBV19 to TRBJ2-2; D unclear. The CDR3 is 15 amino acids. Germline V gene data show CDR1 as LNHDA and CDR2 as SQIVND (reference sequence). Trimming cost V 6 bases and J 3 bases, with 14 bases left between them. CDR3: CASSPSSFDTGELFF. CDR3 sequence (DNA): TGTGCCAGTAGCCCTTCGTCGTTCGACACCGGGGAGCTGTTTTTT.

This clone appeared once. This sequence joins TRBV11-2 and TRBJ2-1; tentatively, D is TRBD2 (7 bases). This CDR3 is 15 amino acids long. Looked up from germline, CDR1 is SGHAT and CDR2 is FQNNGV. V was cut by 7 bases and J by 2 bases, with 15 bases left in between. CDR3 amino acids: CASKAQGGPYNEQFF. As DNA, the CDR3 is TGTGCCAGCAAAGCACAGGGAGGGCCCTACAATGAGCAGTTCTTC.

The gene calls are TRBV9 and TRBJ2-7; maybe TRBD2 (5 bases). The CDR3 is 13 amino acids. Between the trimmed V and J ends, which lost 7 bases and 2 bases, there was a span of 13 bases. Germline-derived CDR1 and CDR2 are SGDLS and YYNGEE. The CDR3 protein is CASSPPGTYEQYF. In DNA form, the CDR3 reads TGTGCCAGCTCTCCCCCGGGGACCTACGAGCAGTACTTC.

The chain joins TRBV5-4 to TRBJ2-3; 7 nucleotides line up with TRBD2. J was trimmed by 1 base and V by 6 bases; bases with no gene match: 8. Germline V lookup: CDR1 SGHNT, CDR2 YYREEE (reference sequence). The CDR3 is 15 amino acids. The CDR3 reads CASKLGGFRTDTQYF. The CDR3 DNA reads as TGTGCCAGCAAACTGGGGGGGTTCCGCACAGATACGCAGTATTTT.

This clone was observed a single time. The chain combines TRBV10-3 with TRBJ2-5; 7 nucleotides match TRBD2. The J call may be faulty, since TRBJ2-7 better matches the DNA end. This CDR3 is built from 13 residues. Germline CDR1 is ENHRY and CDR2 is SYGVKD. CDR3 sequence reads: CAISDWDYYEQYF. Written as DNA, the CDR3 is TGTGCCATCAGTGATTGGGACTACTACGAGCAGTACTTC.

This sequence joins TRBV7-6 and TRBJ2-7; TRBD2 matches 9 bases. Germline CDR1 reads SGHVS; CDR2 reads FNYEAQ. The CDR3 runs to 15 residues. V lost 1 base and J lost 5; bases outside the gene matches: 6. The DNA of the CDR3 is TGTGCCAGCAGCTTAGGTGGCGGGAGGGGCCACGAGCAGTACTTC. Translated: CASSLGGGRGHEQYF.

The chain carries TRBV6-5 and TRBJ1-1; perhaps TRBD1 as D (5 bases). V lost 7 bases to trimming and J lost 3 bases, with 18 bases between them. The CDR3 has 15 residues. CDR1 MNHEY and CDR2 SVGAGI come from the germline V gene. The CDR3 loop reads CASKVTPRVHTEAFF. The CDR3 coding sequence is TGTGCCAGCAAAGTAACACCCAGGGTGCACACTGAAGCTTTCTTT.